These 22 T cell receptor beta chains originate from one sample sequenced in a study of CD8 T cells in Susac syndrome. Reverse transcription used roughly 0.45 to 1 ug RNA and random hexamers. TCRdb re-derived calls from the immunoSEQ multiplex PCR reads in MiXCR, one entry per CDR3 protein. The sample yields about 240,000 distinct CDR3 sequences, about 96% seen once. The specimen sequenced was CD4+ T cells from PBMCs. These receptors were taken from a human donor with Susac syndrome.

The V call is TRBV12-3 or TRBV12-4, the J call TRBJ1-3; 10 nucleotides line up with TRBD1. The CDR3 extends over 17 amino acids. V trimming: 5 bases; J trimming: 1 base; junction bases outside the gene matches: 8. CDR3 DNA: TGTGCCAGCAGTCTTAGGGACAGGGGAGGATCTGGAAACACCATATATTTT. It encodes CASSLRDRGGSGNTIYF.

The chain links TRBV2 to TRBJ2-1; 11 nucleotides align to TRBD1. V lost 2 bases, J lost 8 bases, and 8 bases stayed unmatched. Per germline, CDR1 SNHLY and CDR2 FYNNEI. The CDR3 has 16 residues. The CDR3 DNA reads TGTGCCAGCAGTGAACGGACAGGGGGCGATGTCGATGAGCAGTTCTTC. Translated: CASSERTGGDVDEQFF.

V is TRBV12-3 or TRBV12-4 and J is TRBJ2-2, with D maybe TRBD1 (6 bases). CDR3 length: 14 amino acids. V lost 3 bases and J lost 5, with 10 bases in between. CDR3 region: CASSFGTITGELFF. The CDR3 DNA follows: TGTGCCAGCAGTTTTGGGACAATTACCGGGGAGCTGTTTTTT.

This sequence joins TRBV7-3 and TRBJ2-6; D call uncertain. The V end was cut by 6 bases, the J end by 4 bases, with 4 bases between. The CDR3 totals 12 residues. The germline gives CDR1 SGHTA, CDR2 FQGTGA. DNA for the CDR3: TGTGCCAGCAGACCCGGGGCCAACGTCCTGACTTTC. Translation: CASRPGANVLTF.

The rearrangement uses TRBV28 and TRBJ2-7; TRBD2 aligns across 8 bases. The germline V gene encodes CDR1 MDHEN and CDR2 SYDVKM. The CDR3 spans 14 residues. V lost 3 bases, J lost 2 bases, and 3 bases stayed unmatched. The CDR3 is CASSFSGMAYEQYF. The CDR3 bases are TGTGCCAGCAGTTTTAGCGGGATGGCCTACGAGCAGTACTTC.

The V call is TRBV5-1, the J call TRBJ2-1, with a possible D match to TRBD2 (5 bases). V was cut by 0 bases and J by 6 bases, with 10 bases left in between. The CDR3 is made up of 14 amino acids. Germline CDR1 and CDR2: SGHRS and YFSETQ. The CDR3 here is CASSLVLGGNEQFF. CDR3 nucleotide sequence: TGCGCCAGCAGCTTGGTGTTAGGAGGCAATGAGCAGTTCTTC.

The chain employs TRBV7-6 and TRBJ1-1; 8 nucleotides agree with TRBD1. There are 15 residues in the CDR3. CDR1 SGHVS and CDR2 FNYEAQ come from the germline V gene. With 5 bases clipped from V and 0 bases from J, the junction kept 5 bases outside the gene matches. Here the CDR3 reads CASSKQTGVNTEAFF. CDR3 DNA: TGTGCCAGCAGCAAACAGACAGGGGTGAACACTGAAGCTTTCTTT. Combining the CDR3 with reference TRBV7-6 and TRBJ1-1 gives the whole variable domain GAGVSQSPRYKVTKRGQDVALRCDPISGHVSLYWYRQALGQGPEFLTYFNYEAQQDKSGLPNDRFSAERPEGSISTLTIQRTEQRDSAMYRCASSKQTGVNTEAFFGQGTRLTVV.

The genes are TRBV6-5 and TRBJ2-1; TRBD2 might be the D (7 bases). V was shortened by 2 bases and J by 9 bases, with 11 bases between the two germline ends. This CDR3 spans 13 amino acids. CDR1 and CDR2 from the germline V gene are MNHEY and SVGAGI. CDR3 nucleotide sequence: TGTGCCAGCAGTTACGGGGGGGCTCTTGAGCAGTTCTTC. Its translation is CASSYGGALEQFF.

The J gene is TRBJ1-5, the V gene TRBV2; no clear D. Deletions cut 4 bases from V and 6 bases from J, with 10 bases between. This CDR3 comprises 13 residues. Germline assignment: CDR1 SNHLY and CDR2 FYNNEI. The CDR3 loop reads CASSVSGIQPQHF. The DNA for the CDR3 is TGTGCCAGCAGTGTGTCGGGGATTCAGCCCCAGCATTTT.

This chain joins TRBV9 and TRBJ2-1; TRBD2 is a possible D gene (6 bases). Trimming took 0 bases from V and 10 from J, leaving 17 bases between them. Germline CDR1 SGDLS, CDR2 YYNGEE. The CDR3 is made up of 15 amino acids. DNA of the CDR3: TGTGCCAGCAGCGTAGCGGGAGCGGCTTCTGGGGAGCAGTTCTTC. It yields the protein CASSVAGAASGEQFF.

The rearrangement uses TRBV20-1 and TRBJ2-7; D unresolved. The length of the CDR3 is 13 residues. Germline V gene data show CDR1 as DFQATT and CDR2 as SNEGSKA (reference sequence). With 0 bases removed from V and 4 bases from J, the gap between germline ends came to 10 bases. This CDR3 reads CSARDKGLYEQYF. DNA of the CDR3: TGCAGTGCTAGAGATAAAGGGCTGTACGAGCAGTACTTC.

This clonotype was detected only once. The J gene is TRBJ1-2, the V gene TRBV18; possible D gene TRBD1, 5 bases. V gave up 6 bases and J gave up 8 bases, with 25 bases separating them. This CDR3 region has 16 residues. The germline CDR1 and CDR2 sequences are KGHSH and LQKENI. The CDR3, as DNA: TGTGCCAGCTCGCCTGACCGGGACGTCAGACTGTGGGGCTACACCTTC. Its translation is CASSPDRDVRLWGYTF.

The rearrangement uses TRBV12-3 or TRBV12-4 and TRBJ1-5; possibly TRBD1 for D (6 bases). The V gene lost 10 bases and the J gene lost 0 bases, with 13 bases spanning the gap. This CDR3 has 14 amino acids. CDR3 DNA: TGTGCCACCCGGGGGCTGGTTAGCAATCAGCCCCAGCATTTT. Translation: CATRGLVSNQPQHF.

This clonotype came up once. Here the CDR3 reads CSDQGCNQPQHF. DNA of the CDR3: TGCAGCGATCAAGGGTGCAATCAGCCCCAGCATTTT. V is TRBV29-1 and J is TRBJ1-5; no firm D call. The V and J ends lost 7 bases and 2 bases respectively, with 9 bases between them. This CDR3 is 12 amino acids long. Looked up from germline, CDR1 is SQVTM and CDR2 is ANQGSEA.

V and J are TRBV29-1 and TRBJ2-3, with D perhaps matching TRBD1 or TRBD2 (6 bases each). Trimming stripped 4 bases from V and 5 bases from J, with 13 bases between. This CDR3 comprises 13 residues. Germline values: CDR1 SQVTM, CDR2 ANQGSEA. This CDR3 reads CSVAGGREDTQYF. Written as DNA, the CDR3 is TGCAGCGTTGCCGGGGGCAGGGAAGATACGCAGTATTTT.

The CDR3 loop is CASSSHSGNYGYTF. CDR3 coding DNA: TGTGCCAGCAGCTCTCACTCGGGGAACTATGGCTACACCTTC. This rearrangement joins TRBV2 to TRBJ1-2; D gene uncertain. V lost 6 bases to trimming and J lost 2 bases, with 13 bases between them. CDR1 is SNHLY, CDR2 FYNNEI, per germline. This CDR3 is built from 14 residues.

The rearrangement joins TRBV30 to TRBJ2-7, with D hard to call. This CDR3 is 11 amino acids long. V shed 2 bases and J shed 2 bases, with 4 bases lying between them. CDR1 and CDR2 (germline): GTSNPN, SVGIG (reference sequence). The CDR3 nucleotides are TGTGCCTGGAGTCACGCCTACGAGCAGTACTTC. Its translation: CAWSHAYEQYF.

The chain combines TRBV9 with TRBJ1-1; 9 nucleotides match TRBD1. This CDR3 comprises 14 residues. CDR1 is SGDLS, CDR2 YYNGEE, per germline. The ends lost 4 bases at V and 9 bases at J; junction bases unmatched: 10. DNA for the CDR3: TGTGCCAGCAGCTCAAGAACCGGGACAGGGAAAGCTTTCTTT. The encoded protein is CASSSRTGTGKAFF.

The V call is TRBV29-1, the J call TRBJ2-2; maybe TRBD1 (5 bases). Trimming removed 7 bases at V and 7 bases at J, with 16 bases between. The germline CDR1 and CDR2 sequences are SQVTM and ANQGSEA. The CDR3 runs 13 residues. In nucleotides, the CDR3 is TGCAGCGCCCTTCGCAGGGCCGTCGGGGAGCTGTTTTTT. Translation gives CSALRRAVGELFF.

This chain uses TRBV5-1 with TRBJ2-5; the D is unclear. The CDR3 spans 13 residues. The V gene's germline CDR1 is SGHRS and CDR2 YFSETQ. Trimming left V 5 bases short and J 5 bases short, with 13 bases between. The CDR3 loop reads CASRLTPPETQYF. The CDR3 nucleotides read TGCGCCAGCAGGCTGACACCGCCGGAGACCCAGTACTTC.

The rearrangement links TRBV6-5 to TRBJ1-2; possible D gene TRBD1, 6 bases. The CDR3 covers 17 residues. Trimming took 0 bases from V and 0 from J, leaving 14 bases between them. CDR1 and CDR2 from the germline V gene are MNHEY and SVGAGI. CDR3 amino acids: CASSYSERSGANYGYTF. The CDR3 nucleotides are TGTGCCAGCAGTTACTCCGAGCGCTCAGGGGCTAACTATGGCTACACCTTC.

V usage is TRBV7-3 and J usage is TRBJ1-2, with D perhaps TRBD1 (6 bases). CDR3 length: 15 amino acids. Trimming took off 4 bases at V and 5 bases at J, with 17 bases between the two ends. Germline CDR1 is SGHTA and CDR2 is FQGTGA. CDR3 nucleotide sequence: TGTGCCAGCAGCTCAGAAACGACAGGAACTTATGGCTACACCTTC. Translated, it gives CASSSETTGTYGYTF.